A single sample is the source of the 17 T cell receptor beta chains below, sequenced in a study of cytomegalovirus exposure and HLA in healthy donors. Vbeta (60) and Jbeta (13) primers were used in the PCR. The method was immunoSEQ multiplex PCR; TCRdb's version includes in-frame clones alone and lacks a portion of them. The sample gives some 100,000 clones, about 70% of which show up once; 1.9% is in the top ten. Sequenced: PBMCs. These receptors were collected from a woman between 40 and 55 years old in good health and CMV-seronegative.

This chain joins TRBV7-8 and TRBJ1-2; no firm D call. In germline, CDR1 is SGHVS, CDR2 FQNEAQ. The CDR3 is 15 amino acids. The germline V and J ends were trimmed by 1 base and 4 bases, with 13 bases remaining between them. The CDR3 nucleotides read TGTGCCAGCAGCTTAGAATCGGGGAAAGGCTATGGCTACACCTTC. Translating it yields CASSLESGKGYGYTF. The entire variable domain, with the rest obtained from reference TRBV7-8 and TRBJ1-2, is as follows: GAGVSQSPRYKVAKRGQDVALRCDPISGHVSLFWYQQALGQGPEFLTYFQNEAQLDKSGLPSDRFFAERPEGSVSTLKIQRTQQEDSAVYLCASSLESGKGYGYTFGSGTRLTVV.

In its sample, this clone was seen once. The chain carries TRBV4-3 and TRBJ2-7, with 13 positions matching TRBD2. This CDR3 has 21 residues. Germline CDR1 reads LGHNA; CDR2 reads YSLEER. Trimming removed 0 bases from V and 0 bases from J; junction bases left unmatched: 14. In DNA, the CDR3 is TGCGCCAGCAGCCAAGATTCCAGGGAAGGTGGACTAGCGGGGGTCTCCTACGAGCAGTACTTC. Translated: CASSQDSREGGLAGVSYEQYF.

The chain uses TRBV5-1 and TRBJ2-5, with a tentative D call TRBD1 (5 bases). Germline V gene lookup returns CDR1 SGHRS and CDR2 YFSETQ. CDR3 size: 16 residues. The V end lost 4 bases, the J end lost 1 base, and 17 bases lay between the germline ends. CDR3 sequence (DNA): TGCGCCAGCAGCGGCCCAGGGTGGGGCCTCCAAGAGACCCAGTACTTC. Translating gives CASSGPGWGLQETQYF.

Only one count was recorded for this clone. The rearrangement links TRBV5-4 to TRBJ2-3; a weak D match, TRBD2 (5 bases). Trimming shortened V by 2 bases and J by 1 base, and 5 bases separated the two germline ends. The CDR3 runs 13 residues. CDR1 and CDR2 (germline): SGHNT, YYREEE (reference sequence). Written as DNA, the CDR3 is TGTGCCAGCAGCTTTAGCGGCACAGATACGCAGTATTTT. Encoded protein: CASSFSGTDTQYF.

The chain links TRBV15 to TRBJ2-7; 8 nucleotides agree with TRBD1. Germline V gene lookup returns CDR1 LNHNV and CDR2 YYDKDF (reference sequence). V shed 3 bases and J 7 bases; nucleotides not matched to a gene: 11. The CDR3 has 15 residues. The CDR3 loop is CATSRDRATVWEQYF. The CDR3, as DNA: TGTGCCACCAGCAGGGACAGGGCGACCGTGTGGGAGCAGTACTTC.

Here the CDR3 reads CASSMYEGYEQYF. CDR3 nucleotide sequence: TGTGCCAGTAGTATGTATGAGGGCTACGAGCAGTACTTC. J is TRBJ2-7 and V is TRBV19, with D possibly matching TRBD2 (5 bases). Trimming took 3 bases from V and 3 from J, leaving 9 bases between them. This CDR3 has 13 amino acids. The germline CDR1 and CDR2 sequences are LNHDA and SQIVND (reference sequence). The whole variable domain, filled in from reference TRBV19 and TRBJ2-7, reads DGGITQSPKYLFRKEGQNVTLSCEQNLNHDAMYWYRQDPGQGLRLIYYSQIVNDFQKGDIAEGYSVSREKKESFPLTVTSAQKNPTAFYLCASSMYEGYEQYFGPGTRLTVT.

The rearrangement uses TRBV7-9 and TRBJ2-5; D remains unclear. This CDR3 contains 13 residues. CDR1 is SEHNR, CDR2 FQNEAQ, per germline (reference sequence). The V end was cut by 3 bases, the J end by 4 bases, with 9 bases between. DNA for the CDR3: TGTGCCAGCAGCTTTCTAGGAATAGAGACCCAGTACTTC. Translation: CASSFLGIETQYF.

This sequence joins TRBV6-6 and TRBJ1-3, with D maybe TRBD1 (6 bases). The V gene's germline CDR1 is MNHNY and CDR2 SVGAGI (reference sequence). Trimming left V 4 bases short and J 4 bases short, with 11 bases between. CDR3 length equals 14 residues. In DNA, the CDR3 is TGTGCCAGCAGTTCGATCGGACAGGGAAACACCATATATTTT. Translated, it gives CASSSIGQGNTIYF.

This clone has just a few counts. The chain recombines TRBV5-3 with TRBJ2-5; 7 nucleotides match TRBD2. TRBV5-3 is labeled an ORF, and its function is uncertain. V trimming: 4 bases; J trimming: 1 base; junction bases outside the gene matches: 4. This CDR3 is built from 14 residues. The CDR3 region is CARSPGGVQETQYF. For the CDR3, the DNA is TGTGCCAGAAGCCCGGGGGGTGTCCAAGAGACCCAGTACTTC.

The rearrangement joins TRBV10-3 to TRBJ2-5; 8 bases fit TRBD1. The DNA end lines up better with TRBJ2-7; the J call may be wrong. Germline CDR1 is ENHRY and CDR2 is SYGVKD. The CDR3 contains 14 residues. CDR3 sequence (DNA): TGTGCCATCAGCTACGGACAGGGTTCTGCCGAGCAGTACTTC. Encoded protein: CAISYGQGSAEQYF.

This chain connects TRBV19 to TRBJ2-7; 9 bases align to TRBD1. J gave up 3 bases and V 5 bases, and 5 bases lay outside the gene matches. The germline CDR1 and CDR2 sequences are LNHDA and SQIVND (reference sequence). The CDR3 loop spans 14 amino acids. The CDR3 nucleotides are TGTGCCAGTAGTGGTGGGACAGGGAACTACGAGCAGTACTTC. Translation gives CASSGGTGNYEQYF.

The rearrangement joins TRBV10-3 to TRBJ2-1, with 9 bases lining up with TRBD2. From germline, CDR1 is ENHRY and CDR2 SYGVKD. The CDR3 runs 13 residues. The V segment lost 8 bases and the J segment 8 bases; nucleotides outside the gene matches: 7. The CDR3 region is CAIGGTSNDEQFF. The CDR3, as DNA: TGTGCCATCGGGGGGACTAGCAACGATGAGCAGTTCTTC.

This clone has only a few counts. This rearrangement joins TRBV4-3 to TRBJ2-2; TRBD2 aligns across 8 bases. With 0 bases clipped from V and 6 bases from J, the junction kept 6 bases outside the gene matches. Germline-derived CDR1 and CDR2 are LGHNA and YSLEER. CDR3 length equals 16 residues. As DNA, the CDR3 is TGCGCCAGCAGCCAAGAACCGGGGGGGGGCCCCGGGGAGCTGTTTTTT. Its translation: CASSQEPGGGPGELFF.

V usage is TRBV7-2 and J usage is TRBJ2-5; maybe TRBD2 (7 bases). The germline gives CDR1 SGHTA, CDR2 FQGNSA. This CDR3 spans 15 amino acids. The V end lost 5 bases, the J end lost 5 bases, and 18 bases lay between the germline ends. The CDR3 coding sequence is TGTGCCAGCAGCCCAGAGGGGGGGGCGAGGGAGACCCAGTACTTC. The encoded protein is CASSPEGGARETQYF. The entire variable domain, with the rest obtained from reference TRBV7-2 and TRBJ2-5, is as follows: GAGVSQSPSNKVTEKGKDVELRCDPISGHTALYWYRQSLGQGLEFLIYFQGNSAPDKSGLPSDRFSAERTGGSVSTLTIQRTQQEDSAVYLCASSPEGGARETQYFGPGTRLLVL.

The gene calls are TRBV7-2 and TRBJ2-2; unclear D gene. This CDR3 has 13 amino acids. Germline V gene sequence: CDR1 SGHTA, CDR2 FQGNSA. The V and J ends lost 5 bases and 7 bases respectively, with 11 bases between them. CDR3 residues: CASSTPPNGELFF. Written as DNA, the CDR3 is TGTGCCAGCAGCACGCCCCCTAACGGGGAGCTGTTTTTT.

The genes are TRBV18 and TRBJ1-1, with D perhaps TRBD1 (5 bases). CDR1 is KGHSH and CDR2 is LQKENI in the germline V gene. Trimming pared 8 bases from V and 1 base from J, leaving 8 bases between. The CDR3 has 12 amino acids. The CDR3 sequence is CASPTGNTEAFF. The CDR3 DNA is TGTGCCAGCCCAACAGGGAACACTGAAGCTTTCTTT. Looking up the rest from reference TRBV18 and TRBJ1-1 gives the full variable domain: NAGVMQNPRHLVRRRGQEARLRCSPMKGHSHVYWYRQLPEEGLKFMVYLQKENIIDESGMPKERFSAEFPKEGPSILRIQQVVRGDSAAYFCASPTGNTEAFFGQGTRLTVV.

This chain uses TRBV6-6 with TRBJ2-7; 8 bases align to TRBD2. V shed 5 bases, J shed 4 bases, and the junction held 10 bases outside the gene matches. CDR3 size: 15 residues. Per germline, CDR1 MNHNY and CDR2 SVGAGI (reference sequence). The CDR3 loop is CASSPPGLGLYEQYF. CDR3 sequence (DNA): TGTGCCAGCAGTCCTCCGGGACTAGGATTATACGAGCAGTACTTC.